The source of this TCR beta chain is a study of T cells in localized non-small cell lung cancer. Study findings and constraints: Appearances in adjacent lung were noted for a median approximately 52 of the top 100 tumor clones. There was higher T cell clonality in uninvolved adjacent lung than in tumor, and it was highest there.

There are 16 residues in the CDR3. CDR1 LNHDA and CDR2 SQIVND come from the germline V gene (reference sequence). V was clipped by 3 bases and J by 5 bases; unmatched bases: 12. The data were produced by immunoSEQ multiplex PCR, yet TCRdb's version contains in-frame clones alone and is incomplete. The sample lists tens of thousands of clones, 84% seen once, with roughly 14% in the top ten. A remark on this clone: Its cognate antigen is unknown.

This rearrangement joins TRBV19 to TRBJ2-7; 8 bases agree with TRBD1. The material was peripheral blood, obtained before any cancer treatment. This TCR was recovered from a female donor at least 60 years old with stage I lung adenocarcinoma. This chain's CDR3 is CASSINVGQGVHEQYF. CDR3 DNA sequence: TGTGCCAGTAGTATTAATGTTGGACAGGGCGTCCACGAGCAGTACTTC. Filled out from reference TRBV19 and TRBJ2-7, the complete variable domain reads DGGITQSPKYLFRKEGQNVTLSCEQNLNHDAMYWYRQDPGQGLRLIYYSQIVNDFQKGDIAEGYSVSREKKESFPLTVTSAQKNPTAFYLCASSINVGQGVHEQYFGPGTRLTVT.